This record concerns one T cell receptor beta chain sequence. The data stem from a study of T cells in Graves' hyperthyroidism and ophthalmopathy. Authors of the study amplified TCR beta CDR3 regions from RNA transcripts. HTBI primers drove first-round RT-PCR of the TCR CDR3. TCRdb called the multiplex PCR reads again in MiXCR, with one record for every CDR3 protein. The sample shows under 700,000 distinct CDR3 sequences, 16% of them seen only once. V was pared by 3 bases and J by 9 bases, with 18 bases between. Germline CDR1 LNHNV, CDR2 YYDKDF (reference sequence). CDR3 length equals 15 residues. The specimen was blood. The gene calls are TRBV15 and TRBJ2-1; D ambiguous. This sequence was found in a woman aged 18-29 years with Graves' hyperthyroidism. The CDR3 reads CATSSLPDSSSEQFF. In DNA form, the CDR3 reads TGTGCCACCAGCAGTCTTCCGGATTCGAGTTCTGAGCAGTTCTTC.